This T cell receptor beta chain stems from a study of blood T cell repertoires in COVID-19. The wider study: The United States, Italy and Spain were the sources of the acute and convalescent COVID-19 samples. PBMCs, B-cell-depleted T cells, or T cells provided the cDNA or gDNA that made up the material.

After removal of 2 bases from V and 6 bases from J, the junction contained 5 bases not matched to a gene. Germline V gene data show CDR1 as SGHRS and CDR2 as YFSETQ. CDR3 length equals 14 residues. As handled by the study authors: Nucleated cell counts were estimated from reference gene primer amplification. Measured with immunoSEQ multiplex PCR; TCRdb has only the in-frame clones, and not every one. V and J calls and clone size are given by that table; D and trimming were obtained from the DNA. The data contain more than 9,500 clones, 70% to 85% of them singletons. The material sequenced was peripheral blood. The receptor was derived from a human donor in a cohort sampled during active COVID-19. V and J are TRBV5-1 and TRBJ2-3; TRBD2 matches 8 bases. CDR3 bases: TGCGCCAGCAGCTTTAGCGGGGCGGGGGATACGCAGTATTTT. Protein sequence: CASSFSGAGDTQYF.